The entry that follows covers one TCR beta chain sequence. Its antigen is undetermined. This specimen belongs to a study of cytomegalovirus exposure and HLA in healthy donors. Whole-study findings and limits: Specificity for CMV antigens was confirmed in vitro for three of the CMV-associated chains. Some segments of the V type, notably TRBV6-2 and TRBV6-3, were excluded as indistinguishable. More clonal expansion characterized HLA-associated TCR beta chains than equally common others in a later analysis.

Germline V gene lookup returns CDR1 LNHDA and CDR2 SQIVND (reference sequence). The ends were cut back, 1 base at V and 0 bases at J, with 9 bases in the middle. CDR3 size: 16 residues. Primers: 60 Vbeta forward and 13 Jbeta reverse. Generated by immunoSEQ multiplex PCR, the TCRdb table keeps only in-frame clones and is missing some. The sample contains about 130,000 clones, over 70% of which appear only once. The V and J genes are TRBV19 and TRBJ2-2, with D possibly being TRBD1 (5 bases). This clonotype was obtained from a woman aged 40 to 55 in good health and CMV-seronegative. Sequenced: PBMCs. As DNA, the CDR3 is TGTGCCAGTAGTATAGTTGCAGGGACGAACACCGGGGAGCTGTTTTTT. This translates into CASSIVAGTNTGELFF.